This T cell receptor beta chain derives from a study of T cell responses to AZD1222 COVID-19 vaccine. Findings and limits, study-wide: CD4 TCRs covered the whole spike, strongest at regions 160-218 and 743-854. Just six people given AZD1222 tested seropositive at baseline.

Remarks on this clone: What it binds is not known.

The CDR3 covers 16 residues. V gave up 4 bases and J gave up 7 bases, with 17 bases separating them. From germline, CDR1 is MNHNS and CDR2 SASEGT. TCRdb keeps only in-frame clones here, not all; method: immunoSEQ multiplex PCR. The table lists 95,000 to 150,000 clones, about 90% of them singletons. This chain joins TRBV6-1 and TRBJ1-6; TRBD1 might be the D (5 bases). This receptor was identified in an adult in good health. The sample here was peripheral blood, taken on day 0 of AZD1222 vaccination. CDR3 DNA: TGTGCCAGCAGTGCATTCGGACGGGGGAGCAATTCACCCCTCCACTTT. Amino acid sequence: CASSAFGRGSNSPLHF.